This T cell receptor beta chain came from a study of shared clonotypes between healthy human individuals. Study findings and constraints: The authors expected sequencing depth to affect clonotype sharing among donors.

Turning to this clone: The target antigen is unknown.

Germline-derived CDR1 and CDR2 are MDHEN and SYDVKM. V lost 5 bases and J 4 bases, leaving 17 bases between the germline ends. The CDR3 is 15 residues long. TCRdb keeps only in-frame clones here, not all; method: immunoSEQ multiplex PCR. The sample has around 2,000,000 clones, 85% to 95% seen once; the top ten hold more than 0.1%. Sequenced input: naive CD4+ T cells sorted from blood. The subset denotes: CD45RA+ positively selected. This receptor was taken from a man younger than 35 in good health. The V and J genes are TRBV28 and TRBJ1-2; a possible D gene is TRBD1 (5 bases). The CDR3 loop reads CASSPQGGAVYGYTF. DNA for the CDR3: TGTGCCAGCAGTCCTCAGGGTGGGGCGGTCTATGGCTACACCTTC.